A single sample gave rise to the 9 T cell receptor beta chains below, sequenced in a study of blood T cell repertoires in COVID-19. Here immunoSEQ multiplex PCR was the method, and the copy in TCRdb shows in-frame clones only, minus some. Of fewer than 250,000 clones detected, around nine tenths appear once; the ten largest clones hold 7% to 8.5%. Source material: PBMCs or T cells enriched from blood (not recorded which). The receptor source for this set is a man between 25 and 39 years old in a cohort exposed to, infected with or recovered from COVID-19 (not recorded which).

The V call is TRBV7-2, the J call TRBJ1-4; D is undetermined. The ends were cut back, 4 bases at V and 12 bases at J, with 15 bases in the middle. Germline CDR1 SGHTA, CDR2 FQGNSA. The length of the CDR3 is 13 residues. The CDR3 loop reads CASSYQDGMELFF. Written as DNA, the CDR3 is TGTGCCAGCAGCTATCAAGACGGGATGGAACTGTTTTTT.

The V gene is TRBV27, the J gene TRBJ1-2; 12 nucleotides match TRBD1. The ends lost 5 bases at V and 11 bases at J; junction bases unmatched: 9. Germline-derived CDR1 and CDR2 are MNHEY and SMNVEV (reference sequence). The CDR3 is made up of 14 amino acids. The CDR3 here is CASSPGTGGRGYTF. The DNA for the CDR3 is TGTGCCAGCAGTCCAGGGACAGGGGGCAGAGGGTACACCTTC.

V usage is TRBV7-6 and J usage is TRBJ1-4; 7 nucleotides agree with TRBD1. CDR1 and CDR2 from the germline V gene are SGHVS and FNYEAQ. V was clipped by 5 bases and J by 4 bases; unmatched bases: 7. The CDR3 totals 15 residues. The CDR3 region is CASSARQGGNEKLFF. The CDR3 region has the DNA TGTGCCAGCAGCGCCAGACAGGGTGGTAATGAAAAACTGTTTTTT.

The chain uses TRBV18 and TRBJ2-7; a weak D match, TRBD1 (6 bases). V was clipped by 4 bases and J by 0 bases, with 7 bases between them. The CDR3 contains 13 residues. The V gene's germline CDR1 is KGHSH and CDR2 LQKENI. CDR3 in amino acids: CASSRTVSYEQYF. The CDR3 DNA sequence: TGTGCCAGCTCACGGACAGTCTCCTACGAGCAGTACTTC.

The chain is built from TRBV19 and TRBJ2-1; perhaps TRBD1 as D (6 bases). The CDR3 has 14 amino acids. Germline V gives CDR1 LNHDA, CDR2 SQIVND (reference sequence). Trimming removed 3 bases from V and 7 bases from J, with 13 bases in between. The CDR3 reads CASSIPGRGNEQFF. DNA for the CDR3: TGTGCCAGTAGTATCCCGGGAAGGGGGAATGAGCAGTTCTTC. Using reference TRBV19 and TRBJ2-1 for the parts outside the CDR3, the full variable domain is DGGITQSPKYLFRKEGQNVTLSCEQNLNHDAMYWYRQDPGQGLRLIYYSQIVNDFQKGDIAEGYSVSREKKESFPLTVTSAQKNPTAFYLCASSIPGRGNEQFFGPGTRLTVL.

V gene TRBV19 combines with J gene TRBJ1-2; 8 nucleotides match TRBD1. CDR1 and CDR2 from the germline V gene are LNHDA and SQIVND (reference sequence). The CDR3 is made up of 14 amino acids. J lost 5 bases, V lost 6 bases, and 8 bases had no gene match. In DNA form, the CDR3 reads TGTGCCAGTAGGGTGGACAGGGCAGCGTATGGCTACACCTTC. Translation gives CASRVDRAAYGYTF.

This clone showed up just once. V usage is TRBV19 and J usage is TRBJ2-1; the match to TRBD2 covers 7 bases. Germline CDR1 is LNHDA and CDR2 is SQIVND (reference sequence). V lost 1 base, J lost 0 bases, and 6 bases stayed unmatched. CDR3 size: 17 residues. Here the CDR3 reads CASSIVVSGASYNEQFF. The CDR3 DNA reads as TGTGCCAGTAGTATAGTGGTAAGCGGGGCCTCCTACAATGAGCAGTTCTTC. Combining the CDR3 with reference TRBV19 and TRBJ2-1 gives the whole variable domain DGGITQSPKYLFRKEGQNVTLSCEQNLNHDAMYWYRQDPGQGLRLIYYSQIVNDFQKGDIAEGYSVSREKKESFPLTVTSAQKNPTAFYLCASSIVVSGASYNEQFFGPGTRLTVL.

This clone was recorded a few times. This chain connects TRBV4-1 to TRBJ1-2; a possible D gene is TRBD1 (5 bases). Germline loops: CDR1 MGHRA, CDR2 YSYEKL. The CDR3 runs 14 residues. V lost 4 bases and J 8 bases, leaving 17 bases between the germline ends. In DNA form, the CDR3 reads TGCGCCAGCAGCCTGGAAGCGGGGGGTATAGGCTACACCTTC. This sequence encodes CASSLEAGGIGYTF.

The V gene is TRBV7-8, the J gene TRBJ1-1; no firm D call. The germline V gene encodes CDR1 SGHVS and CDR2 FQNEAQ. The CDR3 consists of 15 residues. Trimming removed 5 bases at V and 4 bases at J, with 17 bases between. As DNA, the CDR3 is TGTGCCAGCAGCCCCCATTGGGCCCAAGGCACTGAAGCTTTCTTT. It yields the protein CASSPHWAQGTEAFF.